A single T cell receptor beta chain is shown here with its context. Preparation of the TCRbeta library used unique molecular identifiers. In TCRdb, the PCR reads were re-called with MiXCR into one record per CDR3 protein. This sample carries hundreds of thousands of distinct CDR3 sequences, over 9% of them seen once, and the ten largest clones take less than 9%. The V gene's germline CDR1 is SGHNT and CDR2 YENEEA. The CDR3 has 15 residues. V lost 5 bases to trimming and J lost 11 bases; unmatched junction nucleotides: 12. These data come from a study of T-cell reconstitution after alpha-beta-depleted transplantation in children.

This TCR derives from a boy less than two years old with acute myeloid leukemia, due to receive a stem cell transplant. This chain links TRBV11-3 with TRBJ2-2, with 9 bases identical to TRBD1. The source material was PBMCs, sampled before TCRalphabeta/CD19-depleted stem cell transplant. The chain's CDR3 is CASSPGQGNPSELFF. The DNA for the CDR3 is TGTGCCAGCAGCCCCGGACAGGGGAACCCGTCCGAGCTGTTTTTT.